The T cell receptor (beta chain) under discussion was sequenced for a study of shared clonotypes between healthy human individuals. This table comes from immunoSEQ multiplex PCR, and its TCRdb copy is limited to in-frame clones, with some not included. There are 2 million or so clones in the sample; over 85% occur only once, and 0.1% to 0.15% lies in the top ten. A word on this clone: What it recognizes is unknown.

CD4+ cell separation produced CD45RA+ naive and CD45RA-negative memory subsets. Study-level results: Researchers sampled blood only, noting tissue repertoires likely differ. A generally larger estimated richness was seen in naive subsets than in memory subsets.

Trimming stripped 2 bases from V and 2 bases from J, with 17 bases between. Germline CDR1 and CDR2: MNHNS and SASEGT. The CDR3 covers 17 residues. The J gene is TRBJ2-3, the V gene TRBV6-1, with D unresolved. The source material was naive CD4+ T cells sorted from blood. As for subset: CD45RA+ positively selected. This TCR was sampled from a man in his late teens or twenties in good health. The CDR3 DNA sequence: TGTGCCAGCAGTGAATATTTCCTGGACCCAGACACAGATACGCAGTATTTT. It is translated as CASSEYFLDPDTDTQYF.